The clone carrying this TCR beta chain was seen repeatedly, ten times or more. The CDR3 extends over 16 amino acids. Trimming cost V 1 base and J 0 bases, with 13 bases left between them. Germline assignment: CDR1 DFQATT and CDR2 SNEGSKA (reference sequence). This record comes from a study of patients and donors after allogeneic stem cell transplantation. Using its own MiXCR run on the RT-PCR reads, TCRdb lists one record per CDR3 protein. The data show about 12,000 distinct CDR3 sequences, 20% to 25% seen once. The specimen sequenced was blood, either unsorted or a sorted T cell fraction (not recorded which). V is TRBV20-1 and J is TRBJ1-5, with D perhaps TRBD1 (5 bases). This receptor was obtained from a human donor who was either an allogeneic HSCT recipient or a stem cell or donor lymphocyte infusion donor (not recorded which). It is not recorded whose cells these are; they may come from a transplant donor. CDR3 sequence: CSARVGSGYSNQPQHF. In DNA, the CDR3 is TGCAGTGCTAGAGTAGGCTCAGGGTATAGCAATCAGCCCCAGCATTTT.